The 28 T cell receptor beta chains reported below all come from one sample, sequenced in a study of identical twins (dated by TCRdb to the mid-2010s). To prepare the library, 5' RACE was applied. The instrument was an Illumina HiSeq 2000. Clones were called with MiXCR by TCRdb after fastp trimmed the public reads at Q25, and only in-frame beta chains were retained. Identical CDR3 protein sequences are pooled into one entry, listed with their most common genes and DNA. This sample comprises about 690,000 distinct CDR3 sequences, about 20% of them detected only once. More than 4% of the sample lies in the top ten. A further study also used this sample, focusing on T cells expressing NK-cell markers.

Sequenced material: PBMCs. These TCRs come from a woman between 18 and 29 years old in good health.

This clonotype was observed a handful of times. The rearrangement joins TRBV7-9 to TRBJ2-1, with D maybe TRBD2 (7 bases). This CDR3 region has 17 residues. V was cut by 5 bases and J by 1 base, with 18 bases left in between. In germline, CDR1 is SEHNR, CDR2 FQNEAQ (reference sequence). The CDR3 here is CASSQSGGGPSYNEQFF. CDR3 bases: TGTGCCAGCAGCCAATCGGGGGGCGGGCCTTCCTACAATGAGCAGTTCTTC.

This clonotype was seen only a few times. This sequence joins TRBV6-5 and TRBJ1-4, with D perhaps TRBD1 (5 bases). With 2 bases removed from V and 5 bases from J, the gap between germline ends came to 12 bases. CDR3 length: 15 residues. Germline values: CDR1 MNHEY, CDR2 SVGAGI. The CDR3 loop reads CASSYGGRVNEKLFF. For the CDR3, the DNA is TGTGCCAGCAGTTACGGTGGCAGGGTAAATGAAAAACTGTTTTTT.

This clonotype appeared a few times. The chain has TRBV5-1 and TRBJ2-7; D is possibly TRBD1 (5 bases). Germline V gene sequence: CDR1 SGHRS, CDR2 YFSETQ. V was pared by 2 bases and J by 3 bases, with 12 bases between. CDR3 length: 14 amino acids. CDR3 bases: TGCGCCAGCAGCTTCAGGGTAGAGGACTACGAGCAGTACTTC. Encoded protein: CASSFRVEDYEQYF.

This rearrangement joins TRBV10-1 to TRBJ2-5, with D unclear. There are 13 residues in the CDR3. Trimming left V 0 bases short and J 5 bases short, with 7 bases between. Looked up from germline, CDR1 is WNHNN and CDR2 is SYGVQD (reference sequence). The DNA of the CDR3 is TGCGCCAGCAGTGAGTCGACGATCGAGACCCAGTACTTC. This codes for CASSESTIETQYF.

This sequence joins TRBV7-2 and TRBJ2-7; 11 positions match TRBD1. CDR3 size: 14 residues. Germline lookup yields CDR1 SGHTA and CDR2 FQGNSA. V lost 5 bases and J lost 7; bases outside the gene matches: 7. DNA of the CDR3: TGTGCCAGCAGCCCAGGACAGGGGGCGATGGAGCAGTACTTC. Protein product: CASSPGQGAMEQYF.

The sample holds a few counts of this clonotype. The rearrangement joins TRBV10-1 to TRBJ2-3; 7 positions agree with TRBD2. CDR3 length equals 14 residues. The germline V gene has CDR1 WNHNN and CDR2 SYGVQD (reference sequence). The trim removed 5 bases at V and 9 bases at J, leaving 11 bases unmatched. The CDR3 DNA follows: TGCGCCAGCAGTAACGCCGGGACGGGGGGAACGCAGTATTTT. Encoded protein: CASSNAGTGGTQYF.

This chain uses TRBV6-1 with TRBJ2-3, with 11 bases fitting TRBD2. Germline V gene sequence: CDR1 MNHNS, CDR2 SASEGT. J gave up 6 bases and V 6 bases, and 2 bases lay outside the gene matches. This CDR3 is 13 amino acids long. The CDR3 here is CASRIAGGDTQYF. CDR3 bases: TGTGCCAGCAGAATAGCGGGGGGGGATACGCAGTATTTT.

The rearrangement uses TRBV18 and TRBJ2-1; 7 nucleotides agree with TRBD2. Germline V CDR1 and CDR2: KGHSH, LQKENI. Unmatched junction bases numbered 9, after V lost 3 bases and J lost 4 bases. CDR3 length equals 16 residues. CDR3 protein: CASSPVGGDVYNEQFF. In DNA form, the CDR3 reads TGTGCCAGCTCACCCGTTGGGGGGGATGTGTACAATGAGCAGTTCTTC. Full variable domain (rest looked up from reference TRBV18 and TRBJ2-1): NAGVMQNPRHLVRRRGQEARLRCSPMKGHSHVYWYRQLPEEGLKFMVYLQKENIIDESGMPKERFSAEFPKEGPSILRIQQVVRGDSAAYFCASSPVGGDVYNEQFFGPGTRLTVL.

The gene calls are TRBV6-1 and TRBJ2-3; D gene unclear. The CDR3 length is 12 residues. In germline, CDR1 is MNHNS, CDR2 SASEGT. The V end lost 8 bases, the J end lost 4 bases, and 10 bases lay between the germline ends. The CDR3 protein is CASERVADTQYF. In nucleotides, the CDR3 is TGTGCCAGCGAACGGGTGGCAGATACGCAGTATTTT.

A few counts support this clonotype. The gene calls are TRBV10-3 and TRBJ2-1; 9 bases are a match to TRBD1. The junction had 6 bases not matched to a gene; V was cut back by 6 bases and J by 9 bases. The V gene's germline CDR1 is ENHRY and CDR2 SYGVKD. The CDR3 is made up of 13 amino acids. The CDR3 sequence is CAISRTGASEQFF. CDR3 nucleotides: TGTGCCATCAGCAGGACAGGGGCAAGTGAGCAGTTCTTC.

The CDR3 loop is CASKNPYRVDGYTF. The CDR3, as DNA: TGTGCCAGCAAGAACCCCTACAGGGTGGATGGCTACACCTTC. J is TRBJ1-2 and V is TRBV12-3 or TRBV12-4; TRBD1 might be the D (6 bases). V was clipped by 7 bases and J by 6 bases, with 18 bases between them. This CDR3 is 14 amino acids long.

This clonotype was observed a handful of times. V gene TRBV3-1 combines with J gene TRBJ1-2; D not certain. Germline values: CDR1 LGHDT, CDR2 YNNKEL (reference sequence). Trimming stripped 0 bases from V and 8 bases from J, with 10 bases between. CDR3 length: 13 amino acids. The CDR3 sequence is CASSQDAGPGYTF. The CDR3 DNA sequence: TGTGCCAGCAGCCAAGACGCAGGACCAGGCTACACCTTC.

This clonotype was observed many times. This sequence joins TRBV29-1 and TRBJ1-1; D possibly corresponds to TRBD1 (6 bases). From germline, CDR1 is SQVTM and CDR2 ANQGSEA. Trimming pared 6 bases from V and 6 bases from J, leaving 8 bases between. The CDR3 has 10 amino acids. The CDR3 DNA reads TGCAGCGTAGGGGGGTCTGAAGCTTTCTTT. Its protein is CSVGGSEAFF. The full variable domain, with the rest looked up from reference TRBV29-1 and TRBJ1-1, is SAVISQKPSRDICQRGTSLTIQCQVDSQVTMMFWYRQQPGQSLTLIATANQGSEATYESGFVIDKFPISRPNLTFSTLTVSNMSPEDSSIYLCSVGGSEAFFGQGTRLTVV.

This clonotype was found a few times. The chain employs TRBV12-3 or TRBV12-4 and TRBJ2-1, with D unclear. Deletions cut 2 bases from V and 5 bases from J, with 7 bases between. The CDR3 contains 13 residues. CDR3 sequence: CASSLLLNNEQFF. In DNA form, the CDR3 reads TGTGCCAGCAGTTTACTCCTGAACAATGAGCAGTTCTTC.

This sequence joins TRBV12-3 or TRBV12-4 and TRBJ2-3; 10 nucleotides agree with TRBD2. V lost 6 bases to trimming and J lost 2 bases; unmatched junction nucleotides: 8. The CDR3 totals 16 residues. The CDR3 DNA is TGTGCCAGCAGCATGCGGACTAGCGGAACCACAGATACGCAGTATTTT. Amino acid sequence: CASSMRTSGTTDTQYF.

The genes are TRBV7-2 and TRBJ2-3; 14 positions match TRBD2. The CDR3 spans 17 residues. Looked up from germline, CDR1 is SGHTA and CDR2 is FQGNSA. Trimming removed 1 base from V and 5 bases from J; junction bases left unmatched: 5. In DNA form, the CDR3 reads TGTGCCAGCAGCTTAGGCCCGGGACTAGCGGGAGAAGATACGCAGTATTTT. Protein product: CASSLGPGLAGEDTQYF. Together with reference TRBV7-2 and TRBJ2-3, the CDR3 gives the full variable domain: GAGVSQSPSNKVTEKGKDVELRCDPISGHTALYWYRQSLGQGLEFLIYFQGNSAPDKSGLPSDRFSAERTGGSVSTLTIQRTQQEDSAVYLCASSLGPGLAGEDTQYFGPGTRLTVL.

V and J are TRBV12-3 or TRBV12-4 and TRBJ2-5; perhaps TRBD2 as D (7 bases). V gave up 3 bases and J gave up 2 bases, with 16 bases separating them. The CDR3 extends over 16 amino acids. For the CDR3, the DNA is TGTGCCAGCAGTTTGGTTCGGGGGGCCTTTCAAGAGACCCAGTACTTC. As protein: CASSLVRGAFQETQYF.

This clonotype was observed a few times. The chain joins TRBV5-1 to TRBJ2-2; 10 positions agree with TRBD2. The CDR3 contains 16 residues. V shed 4 bases and J 5 bases; nucleotides not matched to a gene: 8. Germline CDR1 reads SGHRS; CDR2 reads YFSETQ. CDR3 nucleotides: TGCGCCAGCAGCGAACGGTCAGCGGGGGGGACCGGGGAGCTGTTTTTT. This translates into CASSERSAGGTGELFF.

The chain employs TRBV6-1 and TRBJ1-6, with 9 nucleotides matching TRBD1. The V gene end was trimmed by 6 bases and the J gene end by 8 bases; junction bases not matched to a gene: 8. There are 15 residues in the CDR3. Germline assignment: CDR1 MNHNS and CDR2 SASEGT. The CDR3 DNA reads as TGTGCCAGCAGACTAGGGGGACAGGGCTATTCACCCCTCCACTTT. As protein: CASRLGGQGYSPLHF.

This clonotype was seen a handful of times. The chain employs TRBV9 and TRBJ1-1; 7 bases align to TRBD1. The length of the CDR3 is 14 residues. The V segment lost 3 bases and the J segment 4 bases; nucleotides outside the gene matches: 6. From germline, CDR1 is SGDLS and CDR2 YYNGEE. CDR3 residues: CASSERGQGTEAFF. The CDR3 coding sequence is TGTGCCAGCAGCGAAAGGGGGCAAGGCACTGAAGCTTTCTTT.

The rearrangement joins TRBV12-3 or TRBV12-4 to TRBJ1-1; D is unclear. V gave up 8 bases and J gave up 4 bases, with 14 bases separating them. This CDR3 has 13 amino acids. The chain's CDR3 is CASHLNGVTEAFF. DNA of the CDR3: TGTGCCAGCCACCTAAACGGGGTCACTGAAGCTTTCTTT.

This clonotype was found a few times. The J gene is TRBJ2-1, the V gene TRBV20-1; the match to TRBD2 covers 9 bases. V shed 4 bases and J 4 bases; nucleotides not matched to a gene: 5. The length of the CDR3 is 14 residues. Germline CDR1 and CDR2: DFQATT and SNEGSKA (reference sequence). The CDR3: CSATPGLAYNEQFF. DNA for the CDR3: TGCAGTGCTACACCGGGACTAGCTTACAATGAGCAGTTCTTC.

This chain uses TRBV9 with TRBJ1-6; D perhaps matches TRBD1 (6 bases). The CDR3 loop spans 13 amino acids. Trimming pared 4 bases from V and 10 bases from J, leaving 12 bases between. Germline lookup yields CDR1 SGDLS and CDR2 YYNGEE. CDR3 sequence reads: CASSSHRESPLHF. Written as DNA, the CDR3 is TGTGCCAGCAGCAGCCACAGGGAGTCACCCCTCCACTTT.

This chain uses TRBV29-1 with TRBJ2-3; D may be TRBD2 (7 bases). CDR1 and CDR2 from the germline V gene are SQVTM and ANQGSEA. V shed 4 bases and J shed 2 bases, with 16 bases lying between them. This CDR3 comprises 15 residues. The CDR3 DNA sequence: TGCAGCGTTGGCGTTCGGGGGGCCCTCACAGATACGCAGTATTTT. It is translated as CSVGVRGALTDTQYF.

The rearrangement links TRBV3-1 to TRBJ2-1, with D perhaps matching TRBD1 or TRBD2 (5 bases each). Looked up from germline, CDR1 is LGHDT and CDR2 is YNNKEL (reference sequence). V was pared by 4 bases and J by 5 bases, with 21 bases between. The CDR3 is made up of 17 amino acids. In DNA form, the CDR3 reads TGTGCCAGCAGCCCCCGCCGGGGCAGGGCGAGGAACAATGAGCAGTTCTTC. It translates to CASSPRRGRARNNEQFF.

V gene TRBV20-1 combines with J gene TRBJ1-2, with D possibly TRBD1 on 5 matching bases. Germline V gives CDR1 DFQATT, CDR2 SNEGSKA (reference sequence). V was trimmed by 6 bases and J by 9 bases, leaving 20 bases between them. The CDR3 consists of 13 residues. The CDR3 sequence is CSARVVWGVRYTF. In DNA, the CDR3 is TGCAGTGCCCGTGTTGTTTGGGGCGTTCGCTACACCTTC.

In this sample, this clonotype turned up many times. This chain connects TRBV11-2 to TRBJ2-5, with 8 bases aligning to TRBD2. Losses at the gene ends were 6 bases for V and 3 bases for J; bases not matched to a gene: 0. The CDR3 loop spans 12 amino acids. CDR1 and CDR2 from the germline V gene are SGHAT and FQNNGV. CDR3 sequence: CASRLAEETQYF. CDR3 sequence (DNA): TGTGCCAGCAGACTAGCGGAAGAGACCCAGTACTTC.

The chain uses TRBV9 and TRBJ2-2; no clear D gene. With 1 base removed from V and 0 bases from J, the gap between germline ends came to 4 bases. Germline CDR1 and CDR2: SGDLS and YYNGEE. This CDR3 is built from 14 residues. CDR3: CASSVNTNTGELFF. In nucleotides, the CDR3 is TGTGCCAGCAGCGTAAACACGAACACCGGGGAGCTGTTTTTT.